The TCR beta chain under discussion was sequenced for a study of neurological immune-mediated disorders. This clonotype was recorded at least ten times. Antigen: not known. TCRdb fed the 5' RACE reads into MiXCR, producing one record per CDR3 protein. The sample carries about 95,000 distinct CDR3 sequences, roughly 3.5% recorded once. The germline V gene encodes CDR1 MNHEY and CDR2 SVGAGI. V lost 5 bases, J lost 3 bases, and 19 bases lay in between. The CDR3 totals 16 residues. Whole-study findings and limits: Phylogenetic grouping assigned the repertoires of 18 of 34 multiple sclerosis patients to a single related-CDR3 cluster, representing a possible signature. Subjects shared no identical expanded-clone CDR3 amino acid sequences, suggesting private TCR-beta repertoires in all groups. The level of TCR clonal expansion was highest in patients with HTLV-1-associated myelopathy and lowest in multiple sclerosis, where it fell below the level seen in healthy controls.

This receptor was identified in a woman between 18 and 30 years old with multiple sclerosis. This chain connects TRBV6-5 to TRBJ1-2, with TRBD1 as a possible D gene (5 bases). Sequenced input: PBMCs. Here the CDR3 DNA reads TGTGCCAGCAGTCAACTCACTGTATTGGGGGACTATGGCTACACCTTC. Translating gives CASSQLTVLGDYGYTF.